The 28 T cell receptor beta chains in this list originate from one sample, sequenced in a study of beta chain features in type 1 diabetes. The study reverse transcribed the entire isolated RNA, so it sequenced expressed TCRB transcripts. Libraries were prepared by immunoSEQ multiplex PCR; TCRdb keeps only in-frame clonotypes and omits some of them. The table has 620,000 or so clones, 15% to 17% seen once. Input material: naive CD4+ T cells from blood. Source of these receptors: a man between 18 and 29 years old in good health.

This chain joins TRBV27 and TRBJ2-5, with D maybe TRBD1 (5 bases). V lost 5 bases, J lost 5 bases, and 15 bases lay in between. The CDR3 consists of 14 residues. CDR1 is MNHEY and CDR2 is SMNVEV in the germline V gene (reference sequence). DNA of the CDR3: TGTGCCAGCAGTACCGCCAGGGTAGGGGAGACCCAGTACTTC. Protein sequence: CASSTARVGETQYF.

This clone was detected only once. The chain links TRBV18 to TRBJ2-3; D may be TRBD1 (6 bases). The CDR3 runs 18 residues. CDR1 and CDR2 (germline): KGHSH, LQKENI. Trimming removed 2 bases from V and 2 bases from J, with 20 bases in between. The CDR3 sequence: CASSPIGFQGTTTDTQYF. The DNA for the CDR3 is TGTGCCAGCTCACCAATTGGGTTTCAGGGGACCACCACAGATACGCAGTATTTT.

The chain links TRBV7-2 to TRBJ1-1; D is ambiguous. In germline, CDR1 is SGHTA, CDR2 FQGNSA. V lost 0 bases to trimming and J lost 0 bases, with 8 bases between them. The CDR3 covers 15 residues. The CDR3 nucleotides read TGTGCCAGCAGCTTAGCGCGACGGGTGAACACTGAAGCTTTCTTT. Amino acid sequence: CASSLARRVNTEAFF.

The V and J genes are TRBV28 and TRBJ2-3, with D hard to call. Germline-derived CDR1 and CDR2 are MDHEN and SYDVKM. Trimming pared 2 bases from V and 8 bases from J, leaving 11 bases between. The CDR3 runs 13 residues. The DNA of the CDR3 is TGTGCCAGCAGTTTACTCTCTCCTCGTACGCAGTATTTT. Translated, it gives CASSLLSPRTQYF.

V is TRBV5-1 and J is TRBJ2-6, with D perhaps being TRBD1 or TRBD2 (5 bases each). Trimming cost V 8 bases and J 0 bases, with 21 bases left between them. Germline CDR1 SGHRS, CDR2 YFSETQ. The length of the CDR3 is 18 residues. The CDR3 nucleotides are TGCGCCAGTGATGCCGGGACGGTGGGATTCTCTGGGGCCAACGTCCTGACTTTC. This gives the protein CASDAGTVGFSGANVLTF.

This clone came up a few times. The same CDR3 is also encoded by other DNA sequences in this sample. CDR3 in amino acids: CASSLGDLYNEQFF. CDR3 sequence (DNA): TGCGCCAGCAGCTTGGGAGACCTCTACAATGAGCAGTTCTTC. The genes are TRBV5-1 and TRBJ2-1; D unresolved. Germline loops: CDR1 SGHRS, CDR2 YFSETQ. The CDR3 is 14 residues long. The V and J ends lost 0 bases and 3 bases respectively, with 7 bases between them.

This clone was picked up a small number of times. The chain recombines TRBV2 with TRBJ1-2; D perhaps matches TRBD1 (6 bases). Trimming took off 7 bases at V and 7 bases at J, with 10 bases between the two ends. The CDR3 is 11 residues long. The germline V gene has CDR1 SNHLY and CDR2 FYNNEI. For the CDR3, the DNA is TGTGCCAGCACAGGGGAGGGTGGCTACACCTTC. This encodes CASTGEGGYTF. Full variable domain (outside the CDR3, taken from reference TRBV2 and TRBJ1-2): EPEVTQTPSHQVTQMGQEVILRCVPISNHLYFYWYRQILGQKVEFLVSFYNNEISEKSEIFDDQFSVERPDGSNFTLKIRSTKLEDSAMYFCASTGEGGYTFGSGTRLTVV.

About this clone itself: Different DNA sequences within this sample yield the same CDR3. The rearrangement links TRBV19 to TRBJ1-2, with 9 positions matching TRBD1. Germline V lookup: CDR1 LNHDA, CDR2 SQIVND (reference sequence). CDR3 length: 14 residues. J lost 5 bases, V lost 5 bases, and 6 bases had no gene match. The DNA for the CDR3 is TGTGCCAGTAGTCCGGACAGGGGTAGTTATGGCTACACCTTC. The encoded protein is CASSPDRGSYGYTF.

This clone was counted a few times. J is TRBJ2-7 and V is TRBV4-2; TRBD2 might be the D (6 bases). In germline, CDR1 is LGHNA, CDR2 YNFKEQ. This CDR3 comprises 15 residues. The V and J ends lost 0 bases and 0 bases respectively, with 9 bases between them. In nucleotides, the CDR3 is TGTGCCAGCAGCCAAGATGCGGGATTCTCCTACGAGCAGTACTTC. This translates into CASSQDAGFSYEQYF.

This clone was seen a handful of times. The chain is built from TRBV25-1 and TRBJ1-4; D might be TRBD1 (5 bases). Germline V gene data show CDR1 as MGHDK and CDR2 as SYGVNS. The length of the CDR3 is 14 residues. V lost 3 bases and J 4 bases, leaving 9 bases between the germline ends. DNA of the CDR3: TGTGCCAGCAGTGATTTGGGGGATAATGAAAAACTGTTTTTT. Translated: CASSDLGDNEKLFF.

A few counts support this clone. The V call is TRBV15, the J call TRBJ1-4, with no clear D. The V end was cut by 0 bases, the J end by 10 bases, with 15 bases between. This CDR3 spans 15 amino acids. The germline CDR1 and CDR2 sequences are LNHNV and YYDKDF (reference sequence). The CDR3 region has the DNA TGTGCCACCAGCAGAGATCTGGCAAATACGGGAAAACTGTTTTTT. It translates to CATSRDLANTGKLFF.

The genes are TRBV7-6 and TRBJ2-7, with TRBD1 identical over 8 bases. In germline, CDR1 is SGHVS, CDR2 FNYEAQ. V lost 1 base to trimming and J lost 5 bases; unmatched junction nucleotides: 7. CDR3 length: 15 amino acids. The CDR3 loop is CASSLEGRGLHEQYF. The CDR3 DNA sequence: TGTGCCAGCAGCTTAGAGGGCAGGGGGCTGCACGAGCAGTACTTC.

The rearrangement uses TRBV5-1 and TRBJ2-1; D possibly corresponds to TRBD1 (6 bases). The ends were cut back, 4 bases at V and 1 base at J, with 12 bases in the middle. Germline CDR1 and CDR2: SGHRS and YFSETQ. This CDR3 has 15 residues. For the CDR3, the DNA is TGCGCCAGCAGCGGGGACATACGATCCTACAATGAGCAGTTCTTC. Protein product: CASSGDIRSYNEQFF.

The CDR3 sequence: CASSLSSGNNEQFF. The CDR3, as DNA: TGTGCCAGCAGCTTATCTTCAGGGAACAATGAGCAGTTCTTC. The chain is built from TRBV7-3 and TRBJ2-1; a possible D gene is TRBD1 (5 bases). In germline, CDR1 is SGHTA, CDR2 FQGTGA. This CDR3 contains 14 residues. Trimming cost V 2 bases and J 5 bases, with 10 bases left between them.

The chain combines TRBV19 with TRBJ2-1; TRBD2 might be the D (6 bases). The CDR3 has 17 residues. V shed 3 bases and J shed 5 bases, with 20 bases lying between them. Germline loops: CDR1 LNHDA, CDR2 SQIVND (reference sequence). The CDR3 loop reads CASSISSGTFRNNEQFF. The CDR3 nucleotides are TGTGCCAGTAGTATTAGTAGCGGCACCTTTCGGAACAATGAGCAGTTCTTC.

The DNA for the CDR3 is TGTGCCAGCGTGTCGGGACAGGTCTACAATGAGCAGTTCTTC. It translates to CASVSGQVYNEQFF. The chain joins TRBV28 to TRBJ2-1; 8 bases are shared with TRBD1. The CDR3 is 14 amino acids. CDR1 and CDR2 (germline): MDHEN, SYDVKM. The V segment lost 8 bases and the J segment 3 bases; nucleotides outside the gene matches: 6.

The J gene is TRBJ2-1, the V gene TRBV4-3, with D possibly being TRBD1 (7 bases). The V end lost 0 bases, the J end lost 9 bases, and 12 bases lay between the germline ends. CDR1 is LGHNA, CDR2 YSLEER, per germline. The CDR3 has 14 amino acids. The CDR3 loop is CASSQDGGGGEQFF. The DNA for the CDR3 is TGCGCCAGCAGCCAAGATGGAGGGGGCGGTGAGCAGTTCTTC.

The chain couples TRBV28 to TRBJ2-7, with D uncertain. The CDR3 spans 14 residues. Trimming took 5 bases from V and 2 from J, leaving 13 bases between them. Per the germline V gene, CDR1 is MDHEN and CDR2 is SYDVKM. In nucleotides, the CDR3 is TGTGCCAGCAGTCAGGCAGGCATCACCTACGAGCAGTACTTC. It translates to CASSQAGITYEQYF.

This clone has only a few counts. This CDR3 is CASSYNGETQYF. The CDR3 DNA follows: TGTGCCAGCAGTTACAACGGGGAGACCCAGTACTTC. The chain is built from TRBV6-6 and TRBJ2-5; D is unclear. Germline CDR1 reads MNHNY; CDR2 reads SVGAGI (reference sequence). This CDR3 has 12 residues. V lost 2 bases to trimming and J lost 5 bases, with 6 bases between them.

The CDR3 here is CASSPPHEKLFF. The CDR3 region has the DNA TGTGCCAGCAGCCCTCCCCACGAAAAACTGTTTTTT. This chain joins TRBV6-7 and TRBJ1-4; no clear D gene. TRBV6-7 counts as an open reading frame of uncertain function. The CDR3 length is 12 residues. The V end was cut by 6 bases, the J end by 8 bases, with 10 bases between.

This clone has just a few counts. The V call is TRBV18, the J call TRBJ2-3; tentatively, D is TRBD2 (6 bases). Germline-derived CDR1 and CDR2 are KGHSH and LQKENI. Trimming pared 3 bases from V and 4 bases from J, leaving 17 bases between. This CDR3 is built from 16 residues. The CDR3 spells CASSPRREGSADTQYF. The CDR3 coding sequence is TGTGCCAGCTCACCGAGGAGGGAAGGGAGCGCAGATACGCAGTATTTT.

The genes are TRBV14 and TRBJ2-3; D may be TRBD1 (5 bases). This CDR3 comprises 12 residues. CDR1 SGHDN and CDR2 FVKESK come from the germline V gene. V shed 4 bases and J shed 8 bases, with 10 bases lying between them. CDR3 in DNA: TGTGCCAGCAGCCTCATGGACACTACGCAGTATTTT. It specifies CASSLMDTTQYF. The full variable domain, its missing parts supplied by reference TRBV14 and TRBJ2-3, is EAGVTQFPSHSVIEKGQTVTLRCDPISGHDNLYWYRRVMGKEIKFLLHFVKESKQDESGMPNNRFLAERTGGTYSTLKVQPAELEDSGVYFCASSLMDTTQYFGPGTRLTVL.

V and J are TRBV27 and TRBJ1-4, with D hard to call. V dropped 3 bases and J dropped 2 bases, with 7 bases sitting between them. Germline CDR1 and CDR2: MNHEY and SMNVEV (reference sequence). CDR3 length: 14 residues. The CDR3 nucleotides read TGTGCCAGCAGTTTTGCCGGCACTAATGAAAAACTGTTTTTT. Its translation is CASSFAGTNEKLFF.

This clone has more than one count but fewer than ten. J is TRBJ2-2 and V is TRBV5-1; TRBD1 might be the D (6 bases). CDR1 is SGHRS, CDR2 YFSETQ, per germline. Trimming removed 4 bases from V and 1 base from J, with 11 bases in between. The CDR3 runs 15 residues. As DNA, the CDR3 is TGCGCCAGCAGCGTGGGACACCAGAACACCGGGGAGCTGTTTTTT. Protein product: CASSVGHQNTGELFF.

This rearrangement joins TRBV6-5 to TRBJ2-3; D is unresolved. The germline V gene encodes CDR1 MNHEY and CDR2 SVGAGI. The CDR3 spans 16 residues. V was pared by 0 bases and J by 0 bases, with 10 bases between. The CDR3 here is CASSYSGMSSTDTQYF. CDR3 bases: TGTGCCAGCAGTTACTCGGGCATGAGTAGCACAGATACGCAGTATTTT.

CDR3 nucleotide sequence: TGCGCCAGCAGCTTATCCGGTGACGAGCAGTACTTC. Amino acids: CASSLSGDEQYF. The chain uses TRBV5-1 and TRBJ2-7, with D unclear. Trimming stripped 2 bases from V and 5 bases from J, with 8 bases between. Germline V gives CDR1 SGHRS, CDR2 YFSETQ. The CDR3 runs to 12 residues.

This clone was counted between two and nine times. This sequence joins TRBV7-3 and TRBJ2-3; D may be TRBD2 (6 bases). Germline CDR1 and CDR2: SGHTA and FQGTGA. The ends were cut back, 0 bases at V and 3 bases at J, with 16 bases in the middle. This CDR3 is 17 amino acids long. CDR3 protein: CASSLTYSAGLTDTQYF. CDR3 coding DNA: TGTGCCAGCAGCTTAACGTATAGCGCGGGGTTGACAGATACGCAGTATTTT.

The genes are TRBV7-2 and TRBJ2-7; D assignment may be TRBD1 or TRBD2 (5 bases each). The CDR3 is 15 residues long. CDR1 and CDR2 (germline): SGHTA, FQGNSA. Between the trimmed V and J ends, which lost 3 bases and 0 bases, there was a span of 12 bases. The CDR3 sequence: CASSLAAGSSYEQYF. The CDR3 DNA reads as TGTGCCAGCAGCTTGGCGGCAGGGAGCTCCTACGAGCAGTACTTC.